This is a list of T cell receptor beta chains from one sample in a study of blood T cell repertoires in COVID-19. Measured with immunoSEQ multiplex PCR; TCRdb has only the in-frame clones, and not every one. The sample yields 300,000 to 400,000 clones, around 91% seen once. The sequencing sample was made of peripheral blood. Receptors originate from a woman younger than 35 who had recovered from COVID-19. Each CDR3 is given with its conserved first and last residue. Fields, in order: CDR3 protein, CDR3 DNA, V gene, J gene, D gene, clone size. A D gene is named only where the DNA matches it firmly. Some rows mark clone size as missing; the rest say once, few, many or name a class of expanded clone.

CDR3aa: CASSPTTGPSVEAFF; CDR3nt: TGCGCCAGCAGCCCCACGACAGGGCCCTCAGTTGAAGCTTTCTTT; v_gene: TRBV5-1; j_gene: TRBJ1-1; d_gene: TRBD1; abundance: .
CDR3aa: CASSSGYNEQFF; CDR3nt: TGTGCCAGTAGTAGCGGATACAATGAGCAGTTCTTC; v_gene: TRBV19; j_gene: TRBJ2-1; d_gene: .; abundance: .
CDR3aa: CASSSRTGGRLTSNQPQHF; CDR3nt: TGTGCCAGCAGCTCGAGGACAGGGGGCCGCCTAACTAGCAATCAGCCCCAGCATTTT; v_gene: TRBV11-3; j_gene: TRBJ1-5; d_gene: TRBD1; abundance: .
CDR3aa: CAWSADLVQETQYF; CDR3nt: TGTGCCTGGAGCGCCGACCTAGTCCAAGAGACCCAGTACTTC; v_gene: TRBV30; j_gene: TRBJ2-5; d_gene: .; abundance: .
CDR3aa: CASSRGNYGYTF; CDR3nt: TGTGCCAGCAGTCGGGGTAACTATGGCTACACCTTC; v_gene: TRBV9; j_gene: TRBJ1-2; d_gene: .; abundance: .
CDR3aa: CASSQRPTGGSETQYF; CDR3nt: TGCGCCAGCAGCCAACGCCCCACAGGGGGCAGCGAGACCCAGTACTTC; v_gene: TRBV4-3; j_gene: TRBJ2-5; d_gene: TRBD1; abundance: .
CDR3aa: CASSERLAGAGELFF; CDR3nt: TGTGCCAGCAGTGAGAGATTAGCGGGAGCCGGGGAGCTGTTTTTT; v_gene: TRBV25-1; j_gene: TRBJ2-2; d_gene: TRBD2; abundance: .
CDR3aa: CASSQESRDRNTGELFF; CDR3nt: TGCGCCAGCAGCCAAGAAAGTCGCGACAGGAACACCGGGGAGCTGTTTTTT; v_gene: TRBV4-3; j_gene: TRBJ2-2; d_gene: .; abundance: once
CDR3aa: CASSNPPGLAEETQYF; CDR3nt: TGTGCCAGCAGCAATCCCCCAGGACTAGCAGAAGAGACCCAGTACTTC; v_gene: TRBV21-1; j_gene: TRBJ2-5; d_gene: .; abundance: .
CDR3aa: CASSRRTSGRVTDTQYF; CDR3nt: TGTGCCAGCAGCCGACGGACTAGCGGGAGGGTCACAGATACGCAGTATTTT; v_gene: TRBV11-3; j_gene: TRBJ2-3; d_gene: TRBD2; abundance: .
CDR3aa: CASSPQLDNEQFF; CDR3nt: TGCGCCAGCAGCCCACAACTAGACAATGAGCAGTTCTTC; v_gene: TRBV4-1; j_gene: TRBJ2-1; d_gene: .; abundance: .
CDR3aa: CATSRDPRRVSNQPQHF; CDR3nt: TGTGCCACCAGCAGAGACCCCCGACGGGTTAGCAATCAGCCCCAGCATTTT; v_gene: TRBV15; j_gene: TRBJ1-5; d_gene: .; abundance: .
CDR3aa: CASSQVGGNEQFF; CDR3nt: TGTGCCAGCAGCCAGGTCGGGGGTAATGAGCAGTTCTTC; v_gene: TRBV7-9; j_gene: TRBJ2-1; d_gene: .; abundance: .
CDR3aa: CASSYVRDQGSQYF; CDR3nt: TGTGCCAGCAGTTACGTCCGGGACCAGGGGTCCCAGTACTTC; v_gene: TRBV6-5; j_gene: TRBJ2-5; d_gene: .; abundance: .
CDR3aa: CASTTTQGKGNQPQHF; CDR3nt: TGTGCCAGTACTACCACACAGGGGAAGGGCAATCAGCCCCAGCATTTT; v_gene: TRBV19; j_gene: TRBJ1-5; d_gene: TRBD1; abundance: .
CDR3aa: CASSTPGLAGADTQYF; CDR3nt: TGTGCCAGCAGCACGCCTGGGCTAGCGGGAGCCGATACGCAGTATTTT; v_gene: TRBV6-2/TRBV6-3; j_gene: TRBJ2-3; d_gene: TRBD2; abundance: .
CDR3aa: CASSYSGGSYNEQFF; CDR3nt: TGTGCCAGCAGTTACTCGGGCGGGAGTTACAATGAGCAGTTCTTC; v_gene: TRBV6-5; j_gene: TRBJ2-1; d_gene: TRBD2; abundance: .
CDR3aa: CATSDPDRPGGDTQYF; CDR3nt: TGTGCCACCAGTGATCCCGACAGACCGGGGGGAGATACGCAGTATTTT; v_gene: TRBV24-1; j_gene: TRBJ2-3; d_gene: TRBD2; abundance: .
CDR3aa: CATSDFRRNRVTDTQYF; CDR3nt: TGTGCCACCAGTGATTTCCGGAGAAACCGAGTCACAGATACGCAGTATTTT; v_gene: TRBV24-1; j_gene: TRBJ2-3; d_gene: .; abundance: .
CDR3aa: CSARGTYGYTF; CDR3nt: TGCAGTGCCCGAGGGACTTATGGCTACACCTTC; v_gene: TRBV20-1; j_gene: TRBJ1-2; d_gene: .; abundance: .
CDR3aa: CASSDRGGNQPQHF; CDR3nt: TGTGCCAGCAGCGACAGGGGGGGCAATCAGCCCCAGCATTTT; v_gene: TRBV6-5; j_gene: TRBJ1-5; d_gene: TRBD1; abundance: .
CDR3aa: CASSRRPGTGELFF; CDR3nt: TGTGCCAGCAGCCGGCGGCCGGGAACCGGGGAGCTGTTTTTT; v_gene: TRBV11-3; j_gene: TRBJ2-2; d_gene: .; abundance: once
CDR3aa: CASSSRLQVGPQHF; CDR3nt: TGTGCCAGCAGTTCTCGATTACAGGTCGGGCCCCAGCATTTT; v_gene: TRBV7-8; j_gene: TRBJ1-5; d_gene: .; abundance: once
CDR3aa: CASSVEAGGLGDTQYF; CDR3nt: TGTGCCAGCAGCGTAGAGGCAGGGGGGTTGGGAGATACGCAGTATTTT; v_gene: TRBV9; j_gene: TRBJ2-3; d_gene: .; abundance: .
CDR3aa: CASSKQGQVNQPQHF; CDR3nt: TGTGCCAGCAGCAAACAGGGACAGGTCAATCAGCCCCAGCATTTT; v_gene: TRBV7-2; j_gene: TRBJ1-5; d_gene: TRBD1; abundance: .
CDR3aa: CASSLLGTGYSLLYGYTF; CDR3nt: TGTGCCAGCAGCTTACTCGGGACAGGGTATTCTCTATTGTATGGCTACACCTTC; v_gene: TRBV7-2; j_gene: TRBJ1-2; d_gene: TRBD1; abundance: .
CDR3aa: CASSPGHAPGELFF; CDR3nt: TGCGCCAGCAGCCCGGGACATGCCCCCGGGGAGCTGTTTTTT; v_gene: TRBV4-3; j_gene: TRBJ2-2; d_gene: .; abundance: once
CDR3aa: CASSWAFKGQMNTEAFF; CDR3nt: TGTGCCAGCAGTTGGGCTTTTAAAGGACAAATGAACACTGAAGCTTTCTTT; v_gene: TRBV27; j_gene: TRBJ1-1; d_gene: .; abundance: .
CDR3aa: CASSIRGPATDTQYF; CDR3nt: TGTGCCAGTAGTATCCGTGGGCCGGCCACAGATACGCAGTATTTT; v_gene: TRBV19; j_gene: TRBJ2-3; d_gene: .; abundance: .
CDR3aa: CASSLAKFGYTF; CDR3nt: TGTGCCAGCAGCTTGGCCAAATTCGGCTACACCTTC; v_gene: TRBV5-4; j_gene: TRBJ1-2; d_gene: .; abundance: .
CDR3aa: CASSPTGLASANTGELFF; CDR3nt: TGTGCCAGCAGCCCTACCGGACTAGCGAGCGCGAACACCGGGGAGCTGTTTTTT; v_gene: TRBV6-2/TRBV6-3; j_gene: TRBJ2-2; d_gene: TRBD2; abundance: .
CDR3aa: CASSLGQGGTGELFF; CDR3nt: TGTGCCAGCAGCTTAGGGCAGGGAGGCACCGGGGAGCTGTTTTTT; v_gene: TRBV7-6; j_gene: TRBJ2-2; d_gene: .; abundance: .
CDR3aa: CASSARQGTAEAFF; CDR3nt: TGTGCCAGTAGTGCTAGACAGGGGACAGCTGAAGCTTTCTTT; v_gene: TRBV19; j_gene: TRBJ1-1; d_gene: TRBD1; abundance: .
CDR3aa: CASREQGTGGTGELFF; CDR3nt: TGCGCCAGCCGAGAACAGGGGACAGGGGGCACCGGGGAGCTGTTTTTT; v_gene: TRBV5-1; j_gene: TRBJ2-2; d_gene: TRBD1; abundance: .
CDR3aa: CASSFRTGSETQYF; CDR3nt: TGTGCCAGCAGTTTTAGGACAGGGAGCGAGACCCAGTACTTC; v_gene: TRBV28; j_gene: TRBJ2-5; d_gene: TRBD1; abundance: .
CDR3aa: CASSVNRGKTQYF; CDR3nt: TGCGCCAGCAGTGTTAACAGGGGGAAGACCCAGTACTTC; v_gene: TRBV10-2; j_gene: TRBJ2-5; d_gene: TRBD1; abundance: .
CDR3aa: CASSQVYRGYNEQFF; CDR3nt: TGCGCCAGCAGCCAAGTCTATCGGGGCTACAATGAGCAGTTCTTC; v_gene: TRBV4-1; j_gene: TRBJ2-1; d_gene: .; abundance: .
CDR3aa: CASSARQGRAEAFF; CDR3nt: TGTGCCAGCAGCGCAAGACAGGGGAGGGCTGAAGCTTTCTTT; v_gene: TRBV9; j_gene: TRBJ1-1; d_gene: TRBD1; abundance: .
CDR3aa: CASTTGGDQPQHF; CDR3nt: TGTGCCAGTACAACAGGGGGCGATCAGCCCCAGCATTTT; v_gene: TRBV19; j_gene: TRBJ1-5; d_gene: TRBD1; abundance: .
CDR3aa: CASSEQTGRNSPLHF; CDR3nt: TGTGCCAGCAGTGAACAGACAGGGCGGAATTCACCCCTCCACTTT; v_gene: TRBV2; j_gene: TRBJ1-6; d_gene: TRBD1; abundance: .
CDR3aa: CASGLGRGNEQFF; CDR3nt: TGTGCTAGTGGTTTGGGCAGGGGGAATGAGCAGTTCTTC; v_gene: TRBV12-5; j_gene: TRBJ2-1; d_gene: TRBD1; abundance: .
CDR3aa: CASSFQGIRTEAFF; CDR3nt: TGTGCCAGCAGTTTCCAGGGGATCCGCACTGAAGCTTTCTTT; v_gene: TRBV25-1; j_gene: TRBJ1-1; d_gene: .; abundance: .
CDR3aa: CASSLGGQGDTDTQYF; CDR3nt: TGTGCCAGCAGCTTAGGAGGACAGGGGGACACAGATACGCAGTATTTT; v_gene: TRBV11-2; j_gene: TRBJ2-3; d_gene: TRBD1; abundance: once
CDR3aa: CASSYPKTGKDTTDTQYF; CDR3nt: TGTGCCAGCAGTTACCCGAAGACAGGGAAGGATACCACAGATACGCAGTATTTT; v_gene: TRBV6-2/TRBV6-3; j_gene: TRBJ2-3; d_gene: TRBD1; abundance: .
CDR3aa: CASSPLLGAFTDEQFF; CDR3nt: TGTGCCAGTAGTCCCCTCCTGGGGGCGTTTACGGATGAGCAGTTCTTC; v_gene: TRBV19; j_gene: TRBJ2-1; d_gene: .; abundance: .
CDR3aa: CAWSPSRRENYGYTF; CDR3nt: TGTGCCTGGAGCCCTAGCCGACGGGAAAACTATGGCTACACCTTC; v_gene: TRBV30; j_gene: TRBJ1-2; d_gene: .; abundance: .
CDR3aa: CASGLGQGNTGELFF; CDR3nt: TGTGCTAGTGGTTTGGGGCAGGGAAACACCGGGGAGCTGTTTTTT; v_gene: TRBV12-5; j_gene: TRBJ2-2; d_gene: .; abundance: .
CDR3aa: CASSPGGTSGSPGELFF; CDR3nt: TGTGCCAGCAGCCCTGGTGGGACTAGCGGGAGTCCCGGGGAGCTGTTTTTT; v_gene: TRBV7-9; j_gene: TRBJ2-2; d_gene: TRBD2; abundance: .
CDR3aa: CASRGVGAGGWYF; CDR3nt: TGTGCCAGCAGGGGTGTAGGCGCGGGAGGTTGGTACTTC; v_gene: TRBV6-6; j_gene: TRBJ2-5; d_gene: TRBD2; abundance: .
CDR3aa: CASSPKTGIGTEAFF; CDR3nt: TGCGCCAGCAGCCCGAAGACAGGGATCGGCACTGAAGCTTTCTTT; v_gene: TRBV5-1; j_gene: TRBJ1-1; d_gene: TRBD1; abundance: .
CDR3aa: CASSQDLGGWGETQYF; CDR3nt: TGCGCCAGCAGCCAAGATCTAGGAGGGTGGGGGGAGACCCAGTACTTC; v_gene: TRBV4-3; j_gene: TRBJ2-5; d_gene: .; abundance: .
CDR3aa: CSVRVDEAFF; CDR3nt: TGCAGCGTTCGCGTCGATGAAGCTTTCTTT; v_gene: TRBV29-1; j_gene: TRBJ1-1; d_gene: .; abundance: .
CDR3aa: CASTGNTGELFF; CDR3nt: TGCGCCAGCACAGGGAACACCGGGGAGCTGTTTTTT; v_gene: TRBV10-2; j_gene: TRBJ2-2; d_gene: .; abundance: .
CDR3aa: CATSDPLGPEAFF; CDR3nt: TGTGCCACCAGTGACCCACTGGGCCCTGAAGCTTTCTTT; v_gene: TRBV24-1; j_gene: TRBJ1-1; d_gene: .; abundance: .
CDR3aa: CASSKQGAKQETQYF; CDR3nt: TGTGCCAGTAGTAAACAGGGGGCCAAGCAAGAGACCCAGTACTTC; v_gene: TRBV19; j_gene: TRBJ2-5; d_gene: TRBD1; abundance: once
CDR3aa: CASSGGQGDEKLFF; CDR3nt: TGCGCCAGCAGCGGCGGACAGGGCGATGAAAAACTGTTTTTT; v_gene: TRBV5-1; j_gene: TRBJ1-4; d_gene: TRBD1; abundance: .